This passage covers 23 T cell receptor beta chains from one sample sequenced in a study of blood T cell repertoires in COVID-19. TCRdb's table, derived via immunoSEQ multiplex PCR, lists solely in-frame clones and lacks some. The data hold 130,000 to 150,000 clones, with more than 75% observed a single time. The sample taken for sequencing was PBMCs or T cells enriched from blood (not recorded which). The receptors derive from a woman in her 30s with acute COVID-19.

This clone appeared a few times. CDR3 region: CASSFLETNYGYTF. The CDR3 DNA reads as TGTGCCAGCAGTTTCCTGGAGACTAACTATGGCTACACCTTC. The chain couples TRBV28 to TRBJ1-2; D gene ambiguous. CDR1 MDHEN and CDR2 SYDVKM come from the germline V gene. V was cut by 3 bases and J by 0 bases, with 8 bases left in between. The CDR3 runs to 14 residues.

The genes are TRBV5-4 and TRBJ2-3; TRBD1 matches at 9 bases. Germline V gene lookup returns CDR1 SGHNT and CDR2 YYREEE (reference sequence). With V trimmed by 4 bases and J by 3 bases, 6 bases remained unmatched. The CDR3 has 15 residues. CDR3 region: CASSRDRVLTDTQYF. The DNA for the CDR3 is TGTGCCAGCAGCAGGGACAGGGTTCTGACAGATACGCAGTATTTT.

This chain connects TRBV4-1 to TRBJ2-7; 10 nucleotides match TRBD2. V lost 1 base and J lost 4; bases outside the gene matches: 10. This CDR3 has 17 amino acids. Germline V gives CDR1 MGHRA, CDR2 YSYEKL. The CDR3 nucleotides read TGCGCCAGCAGCCAAGTCACGGCCAGCGGGAGGGGGTACGAGCAGTACTTC. Its translation: CASSQVTASGRGYEQYF.

The V call is TRBV6-5, the J call TRBJ2-1; no firm D call. Trimming cost V 6 bases and J 4 bases, with 13 bases left between them. The CDR3 is made up of 14 amino acids. Per germline, CDR1 MNHEY and CDR2 SVGAGI. CDR3 amino acids: CASRPAGPYNEQFF. The CDR3 nucleotides are TGTGCCAGCAGACCGGCAGGTCCTTACAATGAGCAGTTCTTC.

This clone was observed a few times. V usage is TRBV7-9 and J usage is TRBJ2-7; no definite D call. The CDR3 is 15 residues long. Trimming removed 5 bases at V and 6 bases at J, with 20 bases between. Germline V gives CDR1 SEHNR, CDR2 FQNEAQ (reference sequence). The CDR3 region is CASSPARSPPGEQYF. The DNA of the CDR3 is TGTGCCAGCAGCCCCGCGCGCTCACCTCCGGGCGAGCAGTACTTC. Supplemented by reference TRBV7-9 and TRBJ2-7, the full variable domain reads DTGVSQNPRHKITKRGQNVTFRCDPISEHNRLYWYRQTLGQGPEFLTYFQNEAQLEKSRLLSDRFSAERPKGSFSTLEIQRTEQGDSAMYLCASSPARSPPGEQYFGPGTRLTVT.

The rearrangement uses TRBV15 and TRBJ2-3; D is ambiguous. The CDR3 is 13 residues long. Between the trimmed V and J ends, which lost 1 base and 6 bases, there was a span of 8 bases. CDR1 is LNHNV, CDR2 YYDKDF, per germline (reference sequence). This CDR3 reads CATSRVTQDTQYF. The DNA for the CDR3 is TGTGCCACCAGCAGAGTCACCCAGGATACGCAGTATTTT.

J is TRBJ1-2 and V is TRBV28; 7 positions match TRBD1. J gave up 11 bases and V 5 bases, and 20 bases lay outside the gene matches. The CDR3 consists of 16 residues. CDR1 MDHEN and CDR2 SYDVKM come from the germline V gene. The CDR3 nucleotides are TGTGCCAGCAGTGAAACCGGGACAGCGGACTATTGGGGGTACACCTTC. Protein sequence: CASSETGTADYWGYTF.

CDR3 coding DNA: TGTGCCAGTACTAGGACTAGCGGTATCTCCTACGAGCAGTACTTC. This encodes CASTRTSGISYEQYF. This chain joins TRBV19 and TRBJ2-7; 10 bases fit TRBD2. The junction had 6 bases not matched to a gene; V was cut back by 7 bases and J by 0 bases. There are 15 residues in the CDR3. Germline loops: CDR1 LNHDA, CDR2 SQIVND (reference sequence).

The DNA for the CDR3 is TGCGCCAGCAGCTCGGGACAGGGGGCTCGATTCTCGGCTGGCTACACCTTC. Translation: CASSSGQGARFSAGYTF. The chain employs TRBV5-1 and TRBJ1-2; the match to TRBD1 covers 12 bases. The junction had 13 bases not matched to a gene; V was cut back by 3 bases and J by 7 bases. The germline V gene encodes CDR1 SGHRS and CDR2 YFSETQ. The CDR3 contains 17 residues.

The chain couples TRBV3-1 (or the pseudogene TRBV3-2) to TRBJ2-2; D is unresolved. Germline CDR1 reads LGHDT; CDR2 reads YNNKEL (reference sequence). The CDR3 has 16 amino acids. Trimming took 4 bases from V and 0 from J, leaving 12 bases between them. The DNA for the CDR3 is TGTGCCAGCAGCCGCCACGACACGGCGAACACCGGGGAGCTGTTTTTT. It yields the protein CASSRHDTANTGELFF.

The chain uses TRBV5-5 and TRBJ1-2, with 7 bases that match TRBD1. V trimming: 4 bases; J trimming: 4 bases; junction bases outside the gene matches: 13. The CDR3 is made up of 16 amino acids. The germline V gene encodes CDR1 SGHKS and CDR2 YYEKEE (reference sequence). The chain's CDR3 is CASSPTLTGAGYGYTF. CDR3 nucleotide sequence: TGTGCCAGCAGCCCAACCTTAACAGGGGCGGGCTATGGCTACACCTTC.

For this clone: Germline and junction disagree at one end, which may indicate a read error. The V call is TRBV7-7, the J call TRBJ2-5, with D perhaps matching TRBD2 (6 bases). The CDR3 is made up of 14 amino acids. The V gene's germline CDR1 is SSHAT and CDR2 FNYEAQ (reference sequence). The CDR3 bases are TGTGCTAGCAGCCAATCGGGGGTTCAAGAGACCCAGTACTTC. Its translation is CASSQSGVQETQYF.

The chain recombines TRBV3-1 (or the pseudogene TRBV3-2) with TRBJ2-5; D is perhaps TRBD2 (6 bases). V gave up 7 bases and J gave up 2 bases, with 14 bases separating them. CDR3 length: 14 amino acids. Germline V gives CDR1 LGHDT, CDR2 YNNKEL (reference sequence). Written as DNA, the CDR3 is TGTGCCAGCATACTGCGGGCGGGGCAAGAGACCCAGTACTTC. Residues: CASILRAGQETQYF.

The gene calls are TRBV28 and TRBJ2-7, with 9 bases identical to TRBD2. Germline values: CDR1 MDHEN, CDR2 SYDVKM. CDR3 length equals 14 residues. V lost 5 bases to trimming and J lost 4 bases; unmatched junction nucleotides: 6. The CDR3 region has the DNA TGTGCCAGCAGTCCGCCTAGCGGGATTTACGAGCAGTACTTC. Its protein is CASSPPSGIYEQYF.

This clone showed up just a few times. V gene TRBV12-5 combines with J gene TRBJ2-3; possible D gene TRBD2, 5 bases. The CDR3 is 12 residues long. V was shortened by 8 bases and J by 2 bases, with 8 bases between the two germline ends. Per the germline V gene, CDR1 is LGHNT and CDR2 is FRNRAP. The CDR3 sequence is CASSGYTDTQYF. CDR3 DNA sequence: TGTGCTAGTAGCGGCTACACAGATACGCAGTATTTT. Complete variable domain (other parts from reference TRBV12-5 and TRBJ2-3): DARVTQTPRHKVTEMGQEVTMRCQPILGHNTVFWYRQTMMQGLELLAYFRNRAPLDDSGMPKDRFSAEMPDATLATLKIQPSEPRDSAVYFCASSGYTDTQYFGPGTRLTVL.

This chain links TRBV11-3 with TRBJ2-3; 7 bases map to TRBD1. J lost 5 bases, V lost 1 base, and 9 bases had no gene match. CDR3 length: 16 residues. Germline V lookup: CDR1 SGHNT, CDR2 YENEEA. CDR3: CASSLGEKQGKDTQYF. The CDR3 DNA reads TGTGCCAGCAGCTTAGGGGAGAAACAGGGGAAAGATACGCAGTATTTT.

This chain connects TRBV30 to TRBJ2-2; TRBD1 agrees at 7 bases. The CDR3 is made up of 13 amino acids. V shed 1 base and J 6 bases; nucleotides not matched to a gene: 2. CDR1 GTSNPN and CDR2 SVGIG come from the germline V gene (reference sequence). The CDR3 nucleotides are TGTGCCTGGAGTGGACAGGGCCCCGGGGAGCTGTTTTTT. Protein product: CAWSGQGPGELFF.

The V call is TRBV7-9, the J call TRBJ2-1; 7 nucleotides agree with TRBD1. The CDR3 extends over 14 amino acids. V shed 1 base and J 8 bases; nucleotides not matched to a gene: 5. Germline CDR1 and CDR2: SEHNR and FQNEAQ (reference sequence). The CDR3 spells CASSLVQGGHEQFF. The CDR3 coding sequence is TGTGCCAGCAGCTTAGTACAAGGGGGCCATGAGCAGTTCTTC.

V gene TRBV5-1 combines with J gene TRBJ2-1; 9 bases are a match to TRBD1. CDR1 SGHRS and CDR2 YFSETQ come from the germline V gene. V dropped 3 bases and J dropped 0; count of bases not matched to a gene: 4. The CDR3 extends over 16 amino acids. As DNA, the CDR3 is TGCGCCAGCAGCTACGGGACAGGGACCTCCTACAATGAGCAGTTCTTC. This codes for CASSYGTGTSYNEQFF.

The chain carries TRBV9 and TRBJ1-1; tentative D call: TRBD1 (5 bases). Germline V lookup: CDR1 SGDLS, CDR2 YYNGEE. The ends were cut back, 0 bases at V and 6 bases at J, with 12 bases in the middle. The CDR3 runs 14 residues. The CDR3: CASSVEAGWAEAFF. CDR3 coding DNA: TGTGCCAGCAGCGTAGAGGCAGGGTGGGCTGAAGCTTTCTTT.

J is TRBJ2-7 and V is TRBV4-3, with D uncertain. CDR1 and CDR2 from the germline V gene are LGHNA and YSLEER. V lost 3 bases and J lost 7, with 10 bases in between. The CDR3 is 12 amino acids. CDR3 loop: CASSQGRFEQYF. For the CDR3, the DNA is TGCGCCAGCAGCCAGGGCCGCTTTGAGCAGTACTTC.

In this sample, this clone turned up a few times. This chain uses TRBV15 with TRBJ1-4; TRBD1 aligns across 9 bases. Trimming at V came to 3 bases and at J to 7 bases, leaving 0 bases not matched to a gene. This CDR3 has 13 amino acids. Per germline, CDR1 LNHNV and CDR2 YYDKDF (reference sequence). This CDR3 is CATSRGQGEKLFF. The CDR3 region has the DNA TGTGCCACCAGCAGGGGACAGGGTGAAAAACTGTTTTTT.

The chain has TRBV7-8 and TRBJ2-1; D is perhaps TRBD2 (5 bases). Germline V gives CDR1 SGHVS, CDR2 FQNEAQ. Trimming left V 2 bases short and J 10 bases short, with 12 bases between. The CDR3 runs to 13 residues. The CDR3 reads CASSLPTRLEQFF. The CDR3 DNA reads as TGTGCCAGCAGCTTACCTACTAGACTGGAGCAGTTCTTC.